This is a list of T cell receptor beta chains from one sample in a study of shared clonotypes between healthy human individuals. Clones were sequenced by immunoSEQ multiplex PCR, and TCRdb holds only the in-frame ones, with some missing. Here the sample spans about 2.1 million clones, over 85% being singletons. The sample consisted of naive CD8+ T cells from PBMCs. These receptors all stem from a man aged 18 to 29 in good health. Some clones in this sample may be carry-over from other donors' samples. Both conserved end residues are part of each CDR3. Clone size is stated in some rows and not others, as once, few, many or a class when expanded.

TRBJ2-3	NA	TRBV6-1	CASSELEATSTDTQYF
TRBJ2-3	NA	TRBV27	CASTQSITDTQYF
TRBJ1-2	NA	TRBV9	CASSVGGGQAGYTF
TRBJ1-1	NA	TRBV6-1	CASSETRTGTEAFF
TRBJ1-5	NA	TRBV5-8	CASSRGASNQPQHF
TRBJ1-1	NA	TRBV5-1	CASSLTGLSTEAFF
TRBJ2-7	NA	TRBV2	CASMGTSGNYEQYF
TRBJ2-7	once	TRBV6-1	CASLGQGIEQYF
TRBJ2-7	NA	TRBV6-1	CASNEQYF
TRBJ1-1	once	TRBV14	CASSQDPDTEAFF
TRBJ2-2	NA	TRBV29-1	CSVPLQGTGELFF
TRBJ1-2	NA	TRBV6-1	CASSESPGKDYTF
TRBJ2-2	NA	TRBV2	CASISRANTGELFF
TRBJ2-2	NA	TRBV29-1	CSATTGSTGELFF
TRBJ2-1	NA	TRBV7-9	CASSLDGPLNEQFF
TRBJ2-2	NA	TRBV5-6	CASSTGTGVELFF
TRBJ2-7	NA	TRBV9	CASSPPLGGGQGEQYF
TRBJ2-1	NA	TRBV27	CASCSIGTSRIEQFF
TRBJ2-1	NA	TRBV2	CASWGESSYNEQFF
TRBJ2-3	once	TRBV4-2	CASSPPGLADLTDTQYF